A selection of T cell receptor beta chains follows, all from one sample in a study of blood T cell repertoires in COVID-19. The method was immunoSEQ multiplex PCR; TCRdb's version includes in-frame clones alone and lacks a portion of them. In the table there are around 320,000 clones, 75% to 90% of which are singletons. The material sequenced was peripheral blood. These receptors were obtained from a man aged 18 to 35 with active or convalescent COVID-19. Both conserved end residues are part of each CDR3. Each record gives: CDR3 length, V gene, J gene, D gene, clone size, CDR3 DNA, CDR3 protein. A D gene is named only where the DNA matches it firmly. Expanded clones are given a class, and other clones once, few, many or no size at all.

>14|TRBV27|TRBJ2-5|.|.
TGTGCCAGCAACCCGCTAGGGGACCAAGAGACCCAGTACTTC
CASNPLGDQETQYF
>15|TRBV6-5|TRBJ2-2|.|few
TGTGCCACCAAACGCGGGGCAGGGCGGTCCGGGGAGCTGTTTTTT
CATKRGAGRSGELFF
>14|TRBV6-5|TRBJ1-1|.|.
TGTGCCAGCAGTTACGCCTCATTAGGGGGAGTAGCTTTCTTT
CASSYASLGGVAFF
>15|TRBV7-9|TRBJ1-5|.|.
TGTGCCAGCAGCAGTGACGGACTGCCGAGTCAGCCCCAGCATTTT
CASSSDGLPSQPQHF
>15|TRBV5-1|TRBJ1-1|.|.
TGCGCCAGCAGCAAAGCGGGCAGGGTGGACACTGAAGCTTTCTTT
CASSKAGRVDTEAFF
>15|TRBV5-1|TRBJ1-2|.|.
TGCGCCAGCAGCTTGGCCGTCGGGGAGTCTTATGGCTACACCTTC
CASSLAVGESYGYTF
>15|TRBV29-1|TRBJ2-7|.|.
TGCAGCGTTACCTTACTACAGGGTAAAAGAGACGAGCAGTACTTC
CSVTLLQGKRDEQYF
>15|TRBV4-1|TRBJ2-7|TRBD2|.
TGCGCCAGCAGCCAGCAAGCGGGAGGCGCCTACGAGCAGTACTTC
CASSQQAGGAYEQYF
>15|TRBV5-1|TRBJ2-2|TRBD2|.
TGCGCCAGCAGCCGTCTAGCGGTGAACACCGGGGAGCTGTTTTTT
CASSRLAVNTGELFF
>17|TRBV4-1|TRBJ1-2|TRBD1|few
TGCGCCAGCAGCCAAAAGGGACAGGGCAGAGGGTACTATGGCTACACCTTC
CASSQKGQGRGYYGYTF
>16|TRBV6-1|TRBJ2-4|.|.
TGTGCCAGCAGTGATTTGGAGGGGAGCGCCAAAAACATTCAGTACTTC
CASSDLEGSAKNIQYF
>16|TRBV19|TRBJ1-1|.|.
TGTGCCAGTAGTATAGCAGGAATTAGGATGAACACTGAAGCTTTCTTT
CASSIAGIRMNTEAFF
>14|TRBV9|TRBJ2-1|.|.
TGTGCCAGCAGCGATAGACAGAATTACAATGAGCAGTTCTTC
CASSDRQNYNEQFF
>14|TRBV7-8|TRBJ2-5|.|.
TGTGCCAGCAGCCAGGAAGGCGCGAGGGAGACCCAGTACTTC
CASSQEGARETQYF
>13|TRBV7-2|TRBJ1-2|TRBD1|.
TGTGCCAGCAGCTTAGGTCAGGGGGGCGGCTACACCTTC
CASSLGQGGGYTF
>13|TRBV3-1/TRBV3-2|TRBJ2-7|.|.
TGTGCCAGCAGCCTACGACAGGCTTACGAGCAGTACTTC
CASSLRQAYEQYF
>16|TRBV19|TRBJ1-2|.|few
TGTGCCAGTAGTATAAGAGGAGTAGATTCTAACTATGGCTACACCTTC
CASSIRGVDSNYGYTF
>13|TRBV29-1|TRBJ2-7|.|.
TGCAGCGTCTCAGGGCTCAGCTCCTACGAGCAGTACTTC
CSVSGLSSYEQYF
>13|TRBV2|TRBJ1-1|TRBD1|.
TGTGCCAGCAGTGGACAGGGATACACTGAAGCTTTCTTT
CASSGQGYTEAFF
>15|TRBV6-2/TRBV6-3|TRBJ1-3|TRBD1|.
TGTGCCAGCAGCTCAGCCGGGACAGATGGAAACACCATATATTTT
CASSSAGTDGNTIYF
>13|TRBV12-5|TRBJ2-3|.|.
TGTGCTAGTGGTTTGGTACAGTTAGATACGCAGTATTTT
CASGLVQLDTQYF
>14|TRBV28|TRBJ2-7|.|once
TGTGCCAGCAGTTATCAGGGAAGTAGGTTACGGCAGTACTTC
CASSYQGSRLRQYF
>17|TRBV18|TRBJ2-6|TRBD1|once
TGTGCCAGCTCCCATCAGGGGGCCGGGTCTGGGGCCAACGTCCTGACTTTC
CASSHQGAGSGANVLTF
>15|TRBV10-3|TRBJ2-1|TRBD2|.
TGTGCCATCAGTGGGGAGGGGTTTCGCTACAATGAGCAGTTCTTC
CAISGEGFRYNEQFF
>15|TRBV16|TRBJ2-5|TRBD1|.
TGTGCCAGCAGCCCTCTACAGGGGAAACAAGAGACCCAGTACTTC
CASSPLQGKQETQYF
>14|TRBV28|TRBJ2-7|TRBD1|.
TGTGCCAGCAGCTGGGGACAGGCTCCCTACGAGCAGTACTTC
CASSWGQAPYEQYF
>13|TRBV9|TRBJ1-4|.|.
TGTGCCAGCAGCCTTTCAGGGAGGGAAAAACTGTTTTTT
CASSLSGREKLFF
>13|TRBV2|TRBJ2-7|TRBD1|.
TGTGCCAGCAGGAGGGACAGGGTCTACGAGCAGTACTTC
CASRRDRVYEQYF
>16|TRBV5-1|TRBJ1-1|TRBD1|once
TGCGCCAGCAGCTTGGGTGGGACAGGATTGAACACTGAAGCTTTCTTT
CASSLGGTGLNTEAFF
>16|TRBV7-9|TRBJ1-1|TRBD1|once
TGTGCCAGCAGCTCTTCGGACAGGGGGCCGGACACTGAAGCTTTCTTT
CASSSSDRGPDTEAFF
>16|TRBV19|TRBJ2-1|TRBD1|.
TGTGCCAGTAGTATCCGGGACAGGGGCCAGTACAATGAGCAGTTCTTC
CASSIRDRGQYNEQFF
>11|TRBV2|TRBJ1-2|TRBD1|.
TGTGCCAGCAGTACAGGGGGCGACTACACCTTC
CASSTGGDYTF
>15|TRBV4-1|TRBJ1-1|TRBD1|few
TGCGCCAGCAGCCAAGTTAGGACAGGGGTTATGGAAGCTTTCTTT
CASSQVRTGVMEAFF
>19|TRBV11-2|TRBJ1-3|.|.
TGTGCCAGCAGCTTAGGGGCGTTCAGGGGCCAAATCTCTGGAAACACCATATATTTT
CASSLGAFRGQISGNTIYF
>14|TRBV6-6|TRBJ1-2|TRBD1|.
TGTGCCAGCAGGGCAGGGACAGAGGGATGGGGCTACACCTTC
CASRAGTEGWGYTF
>15|TRBV2|TRBJ2-1|TRBD2|.
TGTGCCAGCAGTGCCGGGACTAGCGGGGACGATGAGCAGTTCTTC
CASSAGTSGDDEQFF
>16|TRBV28|TRBJ1-6|TRBD1|once
TGTGCCAGCAGTCCAATGACGGGACAGGGATATTCACCCCTCCACTTT
CASSPMTGQGYSPLHF
>15|TRBV27|TRBJ2-2|TRBD2|few
TGTGCCAGCAGTCCCGGGACTAGTCCCTCCGGGGAGCTGTTTTTT
CASSPGTSPSGELFF
>15|TRBV6-5|TRBJ1-3|.|.
TGTGCCAGCAGCCTCCGGGAGAGCTCTGGAAACACCATATATTTT
CASSLRESSGNTIYF
>13|TRBV12-3/TRBV12-4|TRBJ2-7|.|.
TGTGCCAGCAGCCAGGGACTTGTTACGGAGCAGTACTTC
CASSQGLVTEQYF
>18|TRBV10-3|TRBJ1-1|.|.
TGTGCCATCAGTGAGATTGGGGCCGGCGTTCCTCGGAACACTGAAGCTTTCTTT
CAISEIGAGVPRNTEAFF
>14|TRBV28|TRBJ2-3|.|many
TGTGCCAGCAGGGACGGGAGCCCCACAGATACGCAGTATTTT
CASRDGSPTDTQYF
>15|TRBV27|TRBJ1-6|TRBD1|.
TGTGCCAGCAGACAGGGGTTGGCAGGCAGGTCACCCCTCCACTTT
CASRQGLAGRSPLHF
>16|TRBV4-1|TRBJ1-2|TRBD1|few
TGCGCCAGCAGCCCCAGGACAGGGGGCGGTAACTATGGCTACACCTTC
CASSPRTGGGNYGYTF
>14|TRBV5-1|TRBJ2-7|TRBD1|once
TGCGCCAGCAGCTCCCGACAGGGGTCGGACGAGCAGTACTTC
CASSSRQGSDEQYF
>14|TRBV25-1|TRBJ1-1|TRBD1|few
TGTGCCAGCAGTACCCACGCGTCAGGGGGTGAGGCTTTCTTT
CASSTHASGGEAFF